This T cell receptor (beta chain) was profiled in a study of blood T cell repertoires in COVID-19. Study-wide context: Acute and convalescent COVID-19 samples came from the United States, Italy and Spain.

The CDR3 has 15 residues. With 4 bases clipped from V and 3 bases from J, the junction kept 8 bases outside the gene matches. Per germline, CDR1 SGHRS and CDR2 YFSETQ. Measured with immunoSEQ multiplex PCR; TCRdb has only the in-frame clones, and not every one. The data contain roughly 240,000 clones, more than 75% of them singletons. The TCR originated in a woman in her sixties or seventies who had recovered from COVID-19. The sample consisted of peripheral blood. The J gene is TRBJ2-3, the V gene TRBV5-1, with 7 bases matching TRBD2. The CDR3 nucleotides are TGCGCCAGCAGCGGGGACCCCGGGAGGACAGATACGCAGTATTTT. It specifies CASSGDPGRTDTQYF.